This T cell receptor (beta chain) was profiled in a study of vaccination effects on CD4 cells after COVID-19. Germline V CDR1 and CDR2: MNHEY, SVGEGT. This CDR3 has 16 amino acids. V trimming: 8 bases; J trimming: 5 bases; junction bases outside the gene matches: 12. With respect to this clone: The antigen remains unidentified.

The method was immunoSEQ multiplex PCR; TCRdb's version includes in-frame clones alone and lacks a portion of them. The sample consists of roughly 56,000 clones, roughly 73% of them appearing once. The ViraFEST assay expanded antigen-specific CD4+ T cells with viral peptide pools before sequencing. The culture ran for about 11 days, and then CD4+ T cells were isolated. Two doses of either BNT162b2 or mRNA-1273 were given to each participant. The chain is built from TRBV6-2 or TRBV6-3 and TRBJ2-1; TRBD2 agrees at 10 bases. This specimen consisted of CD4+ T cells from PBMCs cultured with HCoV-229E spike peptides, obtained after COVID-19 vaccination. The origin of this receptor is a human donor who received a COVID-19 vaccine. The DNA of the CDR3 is TGTGCCAGCTGCCTCAGGGGACTAGCGAACCACAATGAGCAGTTCTTC. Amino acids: CASCLRGLANHNEQFF.